Detailed here is one T cell receptor beta chain. Its matching antigen is unknown. The data were produced by immunoSEQ multiplex PCR, yet TCRdb's version contains in-frame clones alone and is incomplete. The data hold tens of thousands of clones, with around 90% observed a single time. The source of the sample is a study of OX40 agonist ivuxolimab in advanced cancers. About the study: At doses from 0.01 to 10 mg/kg, patients were given intravenous ivuxolimab every 2 weeks. Therapy given before enrollment (anti-PD-1, anti-PD-L1 or anti-CTLA-4) was allowed, and 40% to 50% had some. Overall study results and limits: Partial responders at 0.1-3.0 mg/kg showed near-lowest clonal expansion.

Germline V gene sequence: CDR1 SGHTA, CDR2 FQGNSA. This CDR3 has 14 residues. The V end was cut by 9 bases, the J end by 0 bases, with 11 bases between. The investigators sampled blood at baseline, at cycle 4 day 1, and at cycle 7 day 1. The sequence came from an adult with an advanced solid tumor such as melanoma, head and neck, liver or kidney cancer. This specimen consisted of CD4+ or CD8+ T cells sorted from blood, obtained in a trial of the OX40 agonist ivuxolimab. This chain joins TRBV7-2 and TRBJ2-2; possible D gene TRBD1, 6 bases. The CDR3 DNA reads as TGTGCCAGTAGAACAGGGCCGAACACCGGGGAGCTGTTTTTT. Protein: CASRTGPNTGELFF. Looking up the rest from reference TRBV7-2 and TRBJ2-2 gives the full variable domain: GAGVSQSPSNKVTEKGKDVELRCDPISGHTALYWYRQSLGQGLEFLIYFQGNSAPDKSGLPSDRFSAERTGGSVSTLTIQRTQQEDSAVYLCASRTGPNTGELFFGEGSRLTVL.